The 13 T cell receptor beta chains reported below all come from one sample, sequenced in a study of cytomegalovirus exposure and HLA in healthy donors. PCR primers comprised 60 Vbeta and 13 Jbeta primers. Profiling relied on immunoSEQ multiplex PCR, and the TCRdb table lists in-frame clones only, not all of them. The sample lists about 95,000 clones; around three quarters were seen once. Sequenced: PBMCs. Source of these receptors: a woman aged 45-59 years in good health and CMV-seropositive.

The chain employs TRBV10-1 and TRBJ2-5; a weak D match, TRBD1 (5 bases). The V gene lost 0 bases and the J gene lost 4 bases, with 9 bases spanning the gap. This CDR3 region has 14 residues. Germline CDR1 reads WNHNN; CDR2 reads SYGVQD (reference sequence). CDR3 amino acids: CASSESTAPETQYF. CDR3 nucleotide sequence: TGCGCCAGCAGTGAGTCGACAGCCCCAGAGACCCAGTACTTC.

Concerning this clone: Additional DNA sequences in this sample encode the identical CDR3. The V call is TRBV28, the J call TRBJ2-2; 7 nucleotides match TRBD2. CDR3 length equals 15 residues. The junction had 1 base not matched to a gene; V was cut back by 3 bases and J by 0 bases. Germline CDR1 MDHEN, CDR2 SYDVKM. CDR3 protein: CASSFRGANTGELFF. In DNA form, the CDR3 reads TGTGCCAGCAGTTTTCGGGGGGCGAACACCGGGGAGCTGTTTTTT.

V and J are TRBV19 and TRBJ1-2, with D unresolved. This CDR3 contains 13 residues. The germline V gene encodes CDR1 LNHDA and CDR2 SQIVND (reference sequence). V was clipped by 3 bases and J by 5 bases, with 10 bases between them. This CDR3 reads CASSISSTYGYTF. CDR3 coding DNA: TGTGCCAGTAGTATCAGTTCGACTTATGGCTACACCTTC.

V usage is TRBV27 and J usage is TRBJ2-7; no clear D gene. Germline-derived CDR1 and CDR2 are MNHEY and SMNVEV (reference sequence). This CDR3 spans 10 amino acids. The V end lost 10 bases, the J end lost 5 bases, and 9 bases lay between the germline ends. As DNA, the CDR3 is TGTGCCAACCCCCGAGACGAGCAGTACTTC. Translation gives CANPRDEQYF.

The CDR3 is CAWSVVGAEAFF. The CDR3 DNA reads TGTGCCTGGAGTGTAGTTGGAGCTGAAGCTTTCTTT. This chain joins TRBV30 and TRBJ1-1; D remains ambiguous. The CDR3 totals 12 residues. The germline V and J ends were trimmed by 0 bases and 6 bases, with 8 bases remaining between them. The germline V gene encodes CDR1 GTSNPN and CDR2 SVGIG (reference sequence).

In regard to this clone: One end of the junction is discordant with germline, which a read error may explain. The sample holds other DNA sequences that translate to the same CDR3. The chain carries TRBV5-4 and TRBJ2-6; possibly TRBD1 for D (6 bases). Germline CDR1 and CDR2: SGHNT and YYREEE (reference sequence). The CDR3 contains 18 residues. The CDR3 loop is CASSLIEVTSLGANVLTF. For the CDR3, the DNA is TGTGCCAGCAGCTTGATCGAAGTCACCTCTCTGGGGGCTAACGTCCTGACTTTC.

The chain recombines TRBV11-3 with TRBJ2-3, with a possible D match to TRBD2 (7 bases). Germline CDR1 reads SGHNT; CDR2 reads YENEEA. This CDR3 contains 16 residues. The ends were cut back, 3 bases at V and 4 bases at J, with 17 bases in the middle. This CDR3 reads CASSFFGGGSADTQYF. The CDR3 region has the DNA TGTGCCAGCAGCTTCTTTGGGGGCGGGAGCGCAGATACGCAGTATTTT.

This chain links TRBV7-9 with TRBJ1-1; weak D call: TRBD1 (5 bases). Germline V lookup: CDR1 SEHNR, CDR2 FQNEAQ (reference sequence). V shed 5 bases and J shed 6 bases, with 22 bases lying between them. There are 16 residues in the CDR3. This CDR3 reads CASSLPPAGVEAEAFF. The CDR3 DNA reads TGTGCCAGCAGCCTTCCACCCGCGGGGGTTGAGGCTGAAGCTTTCTTT.

V and J are TRBV2 and TRBJ2-7, with TRBD2 matching over 14 bases. V dropped 5 bases and J dropped 6; count of bases not matched to a gene: 3. Germline CDR1 reads SNHLY; CDR2 reads FYNNEI. The CDR3 runs 14 residues. The CDR3 reads CASSLGLAGAEQYF. The CDR3 DNA reads as TGTGCCAGCAGTCTGGGACTAGCGGGAGCCGAGCAGTACTTC. Based on the CDR3 plus reference TRBV2 and TRBJ2-7, the full variable domain is EPEVTQTPSHQVTQMGQEVILRCVPISNHLYFYWYRQILGQKVEFLVSFYNNEISEKSEIFDDQFSVERPDGSNFTLKIRSTKLEDSAMYFCASSLGLAGAEQYFGPGTRLTVT.

This sequence joins TRBV6-1 and TRBJ2-1; possibly TRBD2 for D (6 bases). The V end lost 7 bases, the J end lost 5 bases, and 15 bases lay between the germline ends. The CDR3 covers 14 residues. Germline values: CDR1 MNHNS, CDR2 SASEGT. The CDR3 reads CASIGGIVDNEQFF. In nucleotides, the CDR3 is TGTGCCAGCATTGGCGGGATAGTGGACAATGAGCAGTTCTTC.

This chain links TRBV28 with TRBJ1-2, with TRBD1 matching over 10 bases. This CDR3 has 16 amino acids. The V gene's germline CDR1 is MDHEN and CDR2 SYDVKM. The junction had 4 bases not matched to a gene; V was cut back by 0 bases and J by 3 bases. The CDR3 DNA sequence: TGTGCCAGCAGTTTATGGGGGACAGGGGAGGACTATGGCTACACCTTC. It translates to CASSLWGTGEDYGYTF.

This chain connects TRBV7-8 to TRBJ2-1; D may be TRBD1 (5 bases). The CDR3 loop spans 13 amino acids. Germline-derived CDR1 and CDR2 are SGHVS and FQNEAQ. V shed 1 base and J shed 9 bases, with 10 bases lying between them. Here the CDR3 reads CASSLVRGGEQFF. The DNA for the CDR3 is TGTGCCAGCAGCTTAGTTAGGGGTGGTGAGCAGTTCTTC.

This clone was counted once. The chain uses TRBV6-1 and TRBJ1-5; TRBD1 agrees at 10 bases. Germline values: CDR1 MNHNS, CDR2 SASEGT. The length of the CDR3 is 15 residues. The trim removed 4 bases at V and 3 bases at J, leaving 3 bases unmatched. DNA of the CDR3: TGTGCCAGCAGTGGTGGGACAGGGGTCAATCAGCCCCAGCATTTT. As protein: CASSGGTGVNQPQHF.